This T cell receptor beta chain was recovered during a study of vaccination and CD4 T cells after COVID-19. At the level of the study: Two mRNA vaccine doses were given, either BNT162b2 or mRNA-1273.

As for this clonotype: Its antigen remains unknown.

Treatment meaning: roughly ten-day PBMC culture with coronavirus spike peptide pools or control peptides (ViraFEST assay). Scientists ran DNA taken from cultured CD4+ T cells through the Oncomine TCR Beta short-read assay for sequencing. TCRdb fed the PCR reads into MiXCR, producing one record per CDR3 protein. The sample carries 4,000 to 6,500 distinct CDR3 sequences, 46% recorded once. The germline V and J ends were trimmed by 5 bases and 7 bases, with 12 bases remaining between them. This CDR3 region has 13 residues. This chain joins TRBV12-3 or TRBV12-4 and TRBJ1-5; no definite D call. The receptor's source is a human donor who had recovered from COVID-19. The sequencing input was CD4+ T cells from blood, cultured in vitro. The CDR3, as DNA: TGTGCCAGCAGTGGTAGGGTAACCCAGCCCCAGCATTTT. This encodes CASSGRVTQPQHF.